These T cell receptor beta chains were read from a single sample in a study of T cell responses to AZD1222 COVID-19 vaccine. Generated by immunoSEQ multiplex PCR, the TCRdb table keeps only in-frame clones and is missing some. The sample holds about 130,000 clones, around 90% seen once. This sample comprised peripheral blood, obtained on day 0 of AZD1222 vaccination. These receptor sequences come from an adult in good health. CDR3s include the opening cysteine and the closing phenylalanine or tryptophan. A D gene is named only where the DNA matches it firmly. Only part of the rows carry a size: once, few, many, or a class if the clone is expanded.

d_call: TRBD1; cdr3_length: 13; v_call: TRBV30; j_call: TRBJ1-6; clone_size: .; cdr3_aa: CAWSGRTGEALHF; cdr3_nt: TGTGCCTGGAGTGGCAGAACAGGGGAGGCCCTCCACTTT
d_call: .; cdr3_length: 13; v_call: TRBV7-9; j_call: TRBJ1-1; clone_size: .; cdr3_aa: CASSLVEGVEAFF; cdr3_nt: TGTGCCAGCAGCTTAGTAGAGGGGGTTGAAGCTTTCTTT
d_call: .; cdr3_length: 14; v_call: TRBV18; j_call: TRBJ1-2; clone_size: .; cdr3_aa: CASSPAGSNYGYTF; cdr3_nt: TGTGCCAGCTCGCCGGCAGGGAGTAACTATGGCTACACCTTC
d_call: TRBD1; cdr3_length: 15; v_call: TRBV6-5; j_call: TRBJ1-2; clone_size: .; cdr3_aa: CASSRDREPSYGYTF; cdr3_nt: TGTGCCAGCAGCCGTGACAGGGAACCCTCCTATGGCTACACCTTC
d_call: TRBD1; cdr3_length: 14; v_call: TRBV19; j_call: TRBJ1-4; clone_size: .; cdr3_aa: CASDPGQGRRKLFF; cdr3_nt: TGTGCCAGTGACCCGGGACAGGGTCGTAGAAAACTGTTTTTT
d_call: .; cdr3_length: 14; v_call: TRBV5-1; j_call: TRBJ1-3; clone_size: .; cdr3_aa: CASSFEVSGNTIYF; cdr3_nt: TGCGCCAGCAGCTTTGAGGTCTCTGGAAACACCATATATTTT
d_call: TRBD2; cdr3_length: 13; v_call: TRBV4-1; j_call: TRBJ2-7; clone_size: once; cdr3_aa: CASSHASGREQYF; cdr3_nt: TGCGCCAGCAGCCATGCTAGCGGGCGAGAGCAGTACTTC
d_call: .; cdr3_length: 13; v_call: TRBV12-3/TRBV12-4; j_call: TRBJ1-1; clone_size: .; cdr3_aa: CASTYSAGTEAFF; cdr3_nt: TGTGCCAGCACCTATTCTGCGGGCACTGAAGCTTTCTTT
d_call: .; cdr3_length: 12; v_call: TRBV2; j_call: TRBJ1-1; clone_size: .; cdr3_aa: CASSEADTEAFF; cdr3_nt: TGTGCCAGCAGTGAAGCTGACACTGAAGCTTTCTTT
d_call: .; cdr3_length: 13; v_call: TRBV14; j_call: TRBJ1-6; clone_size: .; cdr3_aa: CASSPNRNSPLHF; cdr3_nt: TGTGCCAGCAGCCCGAATAGGAATTCACCCCTCCACTTT
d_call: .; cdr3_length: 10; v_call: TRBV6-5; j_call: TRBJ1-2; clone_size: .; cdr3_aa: CASSRGGYTF; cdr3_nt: TGTGCCAGCAGTAGGGGAGGCTACACCTTC
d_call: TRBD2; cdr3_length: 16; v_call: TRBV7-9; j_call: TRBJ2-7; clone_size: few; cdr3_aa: CASSSTSGQSSYEQYF; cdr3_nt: TGTGCCAGCAGCTCGACTAGCGGGCAGAGCTCCTACGAGCAGTACTTC
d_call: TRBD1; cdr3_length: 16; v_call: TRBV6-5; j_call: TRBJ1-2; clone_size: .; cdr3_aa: CASSYEGRGANYGYTF; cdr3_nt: TGTGCCAGCAGTTACGAAGGCAGGGGGGCTAACTATGGCTACACCTTC
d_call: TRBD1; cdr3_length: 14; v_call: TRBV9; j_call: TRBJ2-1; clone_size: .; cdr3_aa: CASASWTGGGEQFF; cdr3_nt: TGTGCCAGCGCTTCCTGGACAGGGGGGGGTGAGCAGTTCTTC
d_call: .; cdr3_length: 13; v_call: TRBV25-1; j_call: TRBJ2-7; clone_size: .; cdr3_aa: CASSEEGPYEQYF; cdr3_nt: TGTGCCAGCAGCGAGGAGGGACCCTACGAGCAGTACTTC
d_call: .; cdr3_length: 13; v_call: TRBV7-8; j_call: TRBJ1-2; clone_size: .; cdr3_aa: CASSPDRSGSYTF; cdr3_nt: TGTGCCAGCAGCCCTGACAGGAGTGGTAGCTACACCTTC
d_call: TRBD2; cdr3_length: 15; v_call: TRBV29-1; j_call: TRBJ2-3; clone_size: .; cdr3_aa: CSVESAGVYGDTQYF; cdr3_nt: TGCAGCGTTGAATCAGCGGGAGTATACGGAGATACGCAGTATTTT
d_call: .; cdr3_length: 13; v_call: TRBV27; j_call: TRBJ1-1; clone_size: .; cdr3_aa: CASSLGKNTEAFF; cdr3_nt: TGTGCCAGCAGTTTAGGTAAGAACACTGAAGCTTTCTTT
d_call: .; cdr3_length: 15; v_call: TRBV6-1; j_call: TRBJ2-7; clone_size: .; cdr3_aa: CASSEGDPFGYEQYF; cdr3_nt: TGTGCCAGCAGTGAAGGTGACCCTTTTGGGTACGAGCAGTACTTC
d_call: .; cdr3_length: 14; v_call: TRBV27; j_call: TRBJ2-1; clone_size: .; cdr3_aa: CASRPTGTTNEQFF; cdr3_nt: TGTGCCAGCAGGCCGACAGGGACTACAAATGAGCAGTTCTTC
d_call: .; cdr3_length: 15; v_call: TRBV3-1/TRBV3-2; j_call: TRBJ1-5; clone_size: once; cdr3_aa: CASSQDPGQDQPQHF; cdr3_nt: TGTGCCAGCAGCCAAGATCCCGGGCAGGATCAGCCCCAGCATTTT
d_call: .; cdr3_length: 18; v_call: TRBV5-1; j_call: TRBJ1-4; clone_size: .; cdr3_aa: CASSLGRGGDATNEKLFF; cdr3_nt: TGCGCCAGCAGCTTGGGACGGGGAGGGGATGCAACTAATGAAAAACTGTTTTTT
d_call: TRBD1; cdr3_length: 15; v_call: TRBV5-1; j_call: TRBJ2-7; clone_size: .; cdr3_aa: CASSLSGTGSYEQYF; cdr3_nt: TGCGCCAGCAGCTTGTCCGGGACAGGGTCCTACGAGCAGTACTTC
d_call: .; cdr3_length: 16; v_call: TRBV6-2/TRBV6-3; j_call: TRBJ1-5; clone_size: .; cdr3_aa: CASSYLTGSPNQPQHF; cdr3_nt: TGTGCCAGCAGTTACCTTACAGGGAGCCCAAATCAGCCCCAGCATTTT
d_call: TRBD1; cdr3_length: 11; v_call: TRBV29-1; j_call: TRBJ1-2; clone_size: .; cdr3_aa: CSVGQGNGYTF; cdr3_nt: TGCAGCGTGGGACAGGGAAATGGCTACACCTTC
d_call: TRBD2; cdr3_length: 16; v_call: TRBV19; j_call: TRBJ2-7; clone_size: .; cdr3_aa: CASSIRGLAASYEQYF; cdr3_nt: TGTGCCAGTAGTATCAGGGGACTAGCGGCTTCCTACGAGCAGTACTTC
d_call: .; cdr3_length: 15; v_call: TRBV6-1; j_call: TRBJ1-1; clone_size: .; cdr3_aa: CASSEGRLGWGEAFF; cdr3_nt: TGTGCCAGCAGTGAAGGGCGTTTGGGGTGGGGAGAAGCTTTCTTT
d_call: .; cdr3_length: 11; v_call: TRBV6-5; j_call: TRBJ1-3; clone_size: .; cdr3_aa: CASSYGGTIYF; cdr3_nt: TGTGCCAGCAGTTATGGAGGCACCATATATTTT
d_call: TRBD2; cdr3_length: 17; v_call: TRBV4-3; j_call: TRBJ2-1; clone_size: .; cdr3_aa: CASSQDWASGMGHEQFF; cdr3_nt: TGCGCCAGCAGCCAAGATTGGGCTAGCGGGATGGGGCATGAGCAGTTCTTC
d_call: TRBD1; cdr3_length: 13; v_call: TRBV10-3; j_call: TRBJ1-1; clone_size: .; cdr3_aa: CAISEDRGTEAFF; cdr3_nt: TGTGCCATCAGCGAGGACAGGGGAACTGAAGCTTTCTTT
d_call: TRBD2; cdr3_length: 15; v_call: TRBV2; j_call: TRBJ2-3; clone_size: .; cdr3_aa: CASSGLAGDTDTQYF; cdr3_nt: TGTGCCAGCAGTGGGCTAGCGGGAGACACAGATACGCAGTATTTT
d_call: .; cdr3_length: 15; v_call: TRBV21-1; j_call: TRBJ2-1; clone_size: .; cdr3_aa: CASAIPRNVGNEQFF; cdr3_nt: TGTGCCAGCGCCATTCCCAGGAACGTCGGTAATGAGCAGTTCTTC
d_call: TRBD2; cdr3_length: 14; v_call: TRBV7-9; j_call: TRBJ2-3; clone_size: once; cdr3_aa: CASSLSGRADTQYF; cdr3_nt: TGTGCCAGCAGCTTAAGCGGGAGGGCTGATACGCAGTATTTT
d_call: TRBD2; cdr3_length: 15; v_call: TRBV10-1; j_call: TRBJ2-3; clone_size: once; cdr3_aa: CASSDSASGSYTQYF; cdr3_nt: TGCGCCAGCAGTGACTCGGCTAGCGGGAGCTATACGCAGTATTTT
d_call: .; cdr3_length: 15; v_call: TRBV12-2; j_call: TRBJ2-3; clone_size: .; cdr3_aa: CASRGDRVDSDTQYF; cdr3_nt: TGTGCAAGTCGCGGCGACAGGGTAGATTCAGATACGCAGTATTTT
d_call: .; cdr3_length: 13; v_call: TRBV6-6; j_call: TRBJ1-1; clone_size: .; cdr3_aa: CASRESRAVEAFF; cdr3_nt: TGTGCCAGCAGGGAAAGCCGGGCCGTAGAAGCTTTCTTT
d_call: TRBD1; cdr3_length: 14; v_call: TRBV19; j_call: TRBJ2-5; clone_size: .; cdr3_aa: CASRPGTGFETQYF; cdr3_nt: TGTGCCAGTAGACCCGGGACAGGGTTTGAGACCCAGTACTTC
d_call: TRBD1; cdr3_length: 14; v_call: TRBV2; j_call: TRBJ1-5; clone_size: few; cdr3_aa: CASRQGNGNQPQHF; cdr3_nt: TGTGCCAGCCGACAGGGGAATGGTAATCAGCCCCAGCATTTT
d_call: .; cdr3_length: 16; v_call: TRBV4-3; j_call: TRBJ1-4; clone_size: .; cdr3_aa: CASSHDGAGSGEKLFF; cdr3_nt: TGCGCCAGCAGCCACGACGGGGCCGGGAGTGGTGAAAAACTGTTTTTT
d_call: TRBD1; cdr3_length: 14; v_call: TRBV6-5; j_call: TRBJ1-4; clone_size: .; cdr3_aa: CASRRGAPNEKLFF; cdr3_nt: TGTGCCAGTCGCAGGGGGGCACCTAATGAAAAACTGTTTTTT
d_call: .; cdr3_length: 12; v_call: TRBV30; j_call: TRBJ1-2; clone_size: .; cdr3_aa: CAWIRGFYGYTF; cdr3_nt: TGTGCCTGGATCCGGGGGTTTTATGGCTACACCTTC
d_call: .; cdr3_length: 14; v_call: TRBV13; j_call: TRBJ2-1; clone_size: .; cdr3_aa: CASSQGGLPDEQFF; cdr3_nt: TGTGCCAGCAGCCAGGGGGGACTTCCAGATGAGCAGTTCTTC
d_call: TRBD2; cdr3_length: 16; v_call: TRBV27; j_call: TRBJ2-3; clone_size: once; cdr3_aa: CASSFSSGISTDTQYF; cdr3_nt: TGTGCCAGCAGTTTCTCTAGCGGCATTAGCACAGATACGCAGTATTTT
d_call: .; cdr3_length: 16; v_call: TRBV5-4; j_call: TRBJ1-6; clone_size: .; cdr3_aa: CASSLVDREYNSPLHF; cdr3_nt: TGTGCCAGCAGCTTGGTTGACAGAGAATATAATTCACCCCTCCACTTT
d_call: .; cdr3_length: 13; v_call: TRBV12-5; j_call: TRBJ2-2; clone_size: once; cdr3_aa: CASGPGVLGELFF; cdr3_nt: TGTGCTAGTGGTCCTGGGGTCCTCGGGGAGCTGTTTTTT